The rows below give T cell receptor beta chains drawn from one sample of a study of blood T cell repertoires in COVID-19. Method: immunoSEQ multiplex PCR; TCRdb's copy keeps in-frame clones and lacks some. In the table there are about 190,000 clones, less than 85% of which are singletons. The specimen sequenced was peripheral blood. The receptors were gathered from a woman between 45 and 65 years old with acute or convalescent COVID-19. CDR3s include the opening cysteine and the closing phenylalanine or tryptophan. Fields, in order: CDR3 DNA, CDR3 protein, V gene, D gene, clone size, J gene. The D gene is left open where the match is weak. Size tells how often a clone was seen (once, few, many) or the class of an expanded clone, and some rows leave it out.

TGTGCCAGCTCACCTTCAGGGGATAGGCAGCCCCAGCATTTT,CASSPSGDRQPQHF,TRBV18,-,-,TRBJ1-5
TGTGCCAGCAGTTTACCTCAGGGGCTGGGAGGCTACACCTTC,CASSLPQGLGGYTF,TRBV25-1,-,few,TRBJ1-2
TGTGCCAGCAGACCACCGCGAGGGGGTCTTAACTATGGCTACACCTTC,CASRPPRGGLNYGYTF,TRBV28,-,-,TRBJ1-2
TGTGCCAGCAGTCAGACAGGGCTTAACTATGGCTACACCTTC,CASSQTGLNYGYTF,TRBV6-5,TRBD1,once,TRBJ1-2
TGTGCCAGTAGTAGTTGGGGACAGGGAAGCACAGATACGCAGTATTTT,CASSSWGQGSTDTQYF,TRBV19,TRBD1,-,TRBJ2-3
TGTGCCAGCAGCTTAGGTCGGGGGGAGGCAAACACCATATATTTT,CASSLGRGEANTIYF,TRBV7-2,-,few,TRBJ1-3
TGTGCCAGCAGGCCCGCCACAGGGGGCGTTGGTAACTATGGCTACACCTTC,CASRPATGGVGNYGYTF,TRBV27,TRBD1,-,TRBJ1-2
TGTGCCAGCAGTGAAATACCGGGAGGAGGGGCCGGAGATACGCAGTATTTT,CASSEIPGGGAGDTQYF,TRBV6-1,TRBD2,once,TRBJ2-3
TGCGCCAGCAGTGACCAGGGGGCGCGGGACGAGCAGTACTTC,CASSDQGARDEQYF,TRBV10-1,TRBD1,-,TRBJ2-7
TGTGCCAGCAGCCTAAGAAATGAAAAACTGTTTTTT,CASSLRNEKLFF,TRBV7-2,-,-,TRBJ1-4
TGTGCCAGCAGCCACCTTCAAGAGACCCAGTACTTC,CASSHLQETQYF,TRBV3-1/TRBV3-2,-,-,TRBJ2-5
TGTGCCAGCAGCCCCGGGGCCGAGGCGGGAGAGTACGAGCAGTACTTC,CASSPGAEAGEYEQYF,TRBV13,TRBD2,few,TRBJ2-7
TGTGCCAGCAGCCCCTTCGGGGAAGGTTACACTGAAGCTTTCTTT,CASSPFGEGYTEAFF,TRBV6-2/TRBV6-3,-,-,TRBJ1-1
TGTGCCAGCAGCAACAACCATAGGGACAGGGAATCAACTAATGAAAAACTGTTTTTT,CASSNNHRDRESTNEKLFF,TRBV21-1,-,-,TRBJ1-4
TGTGCCAGCAGCCAAGATGATGGACAGATGGCGGCCCTCCACTTT,CASSQDDGQMAALHF,TRBV3-1/TRBV3-2,-,-,TRBJ1-6
TGTGCCACCAGTGACCCCGCGCGGGGGGGAGAGAATTCACCCCTCCACTTT,CATSDPARGGENSPLHF,TRBV24-1,-,-,TRBJ1-6
TGTGCCAGCAGTTTAGGGCGGTACGAGCAGTACTTC,CASSLGRYEQYF,TRBV12-3/TRBV12-4,-,-,TRBJ2-7
TGTGCCAGTAGTCCAACAGGGGGAGCATACGAGCAGTACTTC,CASSPTGGAYEQYF,TRBV19,TRBD1,-,TRBJ2-7
TGTGCCAGCAGTTACCCGCGGAGGCTCACTGAAGCTTTCTTT,CASSYPRRLTEAFF,TRBV6-2/TRBV6-3,-,-,TRBJ1-1
TGTGCCAGCAGCCAAGGACTAGCGGGTAACAATGAGCAGTTCTTC,CASSQGLAGNNEQFF,TRBV7-2,TRBD2,-,TRBJ2-1
TGTGCCAGCAGGTACGGGGGGGCCTACAATGAGCAGTTCTTC,CASRYGGAYNEQFF,TRBV7-9,TRBD2,-,TRBJ2-1
TGTGCCAGCTCACCACTTCCGACAGGGGATCAGCCCCAGCATTTT,CASSPLPTGDQPQHF,TRBV18,TRBD1,-,TRBJ1-5
TGTGCCAGCAGTGAGTTGGGGCCGGACACTGAAGCTTTCTTT,CASSELGPDTEAFF,TRBV6-1,-,-,TRBJ1-1
TGTGCCAGCAGGGAGGCTCTGAGTGAGCAGTTCTTC,CASREALSEQFF,TRBV6-1,-,-,TRBJ2-1
TGCGCCAGCAGCTTGGCGGGACAACCGAGCTCCTATAATTCACCCCTCCACTTT,CASSLAGQPSSYNSPLHF,TRBV5-1,-,-,TRBJ1-6
TGTGCCAGCAGTGGTCTAACTTTAGACTCTGGAAACACCATATATTTT,CASSGLTLDSGNTIYF,TRBV2,-,-,TRBJ1-3
TGTGCCAGCAGCTTCGACAGAGACTATGGCTACACCTTC,CASSFDRDYGYTF,TRBV9,-,-,TRBJ1-2
TGTGCCAGCTCACTCGGCGTCCCCCGGGATTCACCCCTCCACTTT,CASSLGVPRDSPLHF,TRBV18,-,few,TRBJ1-6
TGTGCCAGCAGTGAAGGTGGGACAGGGTTTAGAAACACCATATATTTT,CASSEGGTGFRNTIYF,TRBV6-1,TRBD1,-,TRBJ1-3
TGTGCCAGTTTGGGCGGGACAGGCGCCTACGAGCAGTACTTC,CASLGGTGAYEQYF,TRBV28,TRBD1,-,TRBJ2-7
TGTGCCAGCAGCCAGGGGAGGGCGGACGGGGAAAAACTGTTTTTT,CASSQGRADGEKLFF,TRBV3-1/TRBV3-2,-,many,TRBJ1-4
TGTGCCAGCAGCCAGGGTGACAGGGCACATCAGCCCCAGCATTTT,CASSQGDRAHQPQHF,TRBV3-1/TRBV3-2,TRBD1,-,TRBJ1-5
TGTGCCTGGAGGGACGGGGGACGCCCTTGGGCTTTCTTT,CAWRDGGRPWAFF,TRBV30,-,once,TRBJ1-1